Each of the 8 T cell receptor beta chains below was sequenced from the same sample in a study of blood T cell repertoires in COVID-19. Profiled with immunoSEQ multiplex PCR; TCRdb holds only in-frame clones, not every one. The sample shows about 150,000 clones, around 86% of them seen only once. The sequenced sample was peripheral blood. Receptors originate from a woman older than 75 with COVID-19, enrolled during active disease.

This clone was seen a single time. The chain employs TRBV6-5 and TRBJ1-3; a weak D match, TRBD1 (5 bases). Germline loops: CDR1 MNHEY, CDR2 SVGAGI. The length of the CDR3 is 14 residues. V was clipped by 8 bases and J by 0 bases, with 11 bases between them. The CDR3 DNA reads TGTGCCAGCTTGGGACTGTCCTCTGGAAACACCATATATTTT. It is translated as CASLGLSSGNTIYF.

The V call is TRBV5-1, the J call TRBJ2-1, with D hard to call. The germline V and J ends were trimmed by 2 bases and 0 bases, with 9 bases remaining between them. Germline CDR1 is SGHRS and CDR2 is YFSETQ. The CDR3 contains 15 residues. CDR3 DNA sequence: TGCGCCAGCAGCTTCCTATCTAGCTCCTACAATGAGCAGTTCTTC. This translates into CASSFLSSSYNEQFF.

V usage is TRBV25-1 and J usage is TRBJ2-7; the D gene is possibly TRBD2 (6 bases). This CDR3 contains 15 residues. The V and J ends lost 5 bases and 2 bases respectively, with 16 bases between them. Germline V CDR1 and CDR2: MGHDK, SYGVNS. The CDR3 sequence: CASSLSGRLAYEQYF. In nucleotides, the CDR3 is TGTGCCAGCAGTCTGTCCGGGAGACTCGCCTACGAGCAGTACTTC.

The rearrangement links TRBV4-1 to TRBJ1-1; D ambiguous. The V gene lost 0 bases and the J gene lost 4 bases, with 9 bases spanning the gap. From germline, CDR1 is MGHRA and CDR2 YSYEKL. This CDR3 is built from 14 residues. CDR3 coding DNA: TGCGCCAGCAGCCAAGATTGGGGAGCCACTGAAGCTTTCTTT. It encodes CASSQDWGATEAFF.

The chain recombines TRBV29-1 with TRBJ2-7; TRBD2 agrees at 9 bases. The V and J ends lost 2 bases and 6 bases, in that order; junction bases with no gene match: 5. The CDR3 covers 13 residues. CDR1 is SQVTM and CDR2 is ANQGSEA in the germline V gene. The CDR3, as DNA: TGCAGCGTTGAACTGGCGGGAGGGCCCGAGCAGTACTTC. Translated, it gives CSVELAGGPEQYF.

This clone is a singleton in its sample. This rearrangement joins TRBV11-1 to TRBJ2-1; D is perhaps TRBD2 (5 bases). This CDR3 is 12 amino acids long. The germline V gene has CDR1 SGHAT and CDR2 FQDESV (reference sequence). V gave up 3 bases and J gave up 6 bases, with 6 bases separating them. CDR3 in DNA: TGTGCCAGCAGCTTTACTAGCAATGAGCAGTTCTTC. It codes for CASSFTSNEQFF.

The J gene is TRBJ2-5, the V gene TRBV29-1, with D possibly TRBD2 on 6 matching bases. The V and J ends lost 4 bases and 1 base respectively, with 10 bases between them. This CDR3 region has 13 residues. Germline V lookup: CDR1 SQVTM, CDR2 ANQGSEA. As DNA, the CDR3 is TGCAGCGTTGCGCGGGGACGCCAAGAGACCCAGTACTTC. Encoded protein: CSVARGRQETQYF.

The CDR3 spells CATSAQGASGRETQYF. Here the CDR3 DNA reads TGTGCCACCAGTGCCCAAGGCGCTAGCGGGCGGGAGACCCAGTACTTC. The chain couples TRBV24-1 to TRBJ2-5, with TRBD2 identical over 8 bases. CDR3 length: 16 residues. Unmatched junction bases numbered 12, after V lost 5 bases and J lost 5 bases. CDR1 and CDR2 from the germline V gene are KGHDR and SFDVKD.